This T cell receptor beta chain is drawn from a study of blood T cell repertoires in COVID-19. Study context: Samples representing acute and convalescent COVID-19 were sourced from the United States, Italy and Spain.

This table comes from immunoSEQ multiplex PCR, and its TCRdb copy is limited to in-frame clones, with some not included. Here the sample spans about 270,000 clones, 81% being singletons. V was shortened by 5 bases and J by 0 bases, with 9 bases between the two germline ends. CDR1 is SGDLS and CDR2 is YYNGEE in the germline V gene. CDR3 length: 13 residues. The sample taken for sequencing was peripheral blood. This chain uses TRBV9 with TRBJ2-7; D perhaps matches TRBD2 (5 bases). The origin of this receptor is a woman aged 55-69 years with active or convalescent COVID-19. CDR3 amino acids: CASSLEVSYEQYF. The DNA of the CDR3 is TGTGCCAGCAGTTTGGAGGTCTCCTACGAGCAGTACTTC.